Sequencing of this TCR beta chain was carried out in a study of T cells in Graves' hyperthyroidism and ophthalmopathy. The junction had 12 bases not matched to a gene; V was cut back by 8 bases and J by 0 bases. Germline lookup yields CDR1 SNHLY and CDR2 FYNNEI. This CDR3 has 16 residues. Used for diagnoses were clinical symptoms, serum thyroxine and TRAb, thyroid ultrasound and orbital computed tomography. From RNA transcripts, TCR beta CDR3 regions were amplified. First-round RT-PCR with HTBI primers amplified the TCR CDR3 region. MiXCR, applied by TCRdb to the multiplex PCR reads, yields one record per CDR3 protein. The top ten hold roughly 8.2% of the sample, which has about 540,000 distinct CDR3 sequences, around 45% seen once.

The chain combines TRBV2 with TRBJ2-7; 8 bases map to TRBD1. Sequencing was performed on peripheral blood or thyroid tissue (not recorded which). This receptor was identified in a woman between 18 and 29 years old with Graves' hyperthyroidism. The CDR3 DNA reads TGTGCCAGCGGACTTCCAGGGGGCACTCTCTCCTACGAGCAGTACTTC. Its translation is CASGLPGGTLSYEQYF.